This entry is about one TCR beta chain. Data came from immunoSEQ multiplex PCR; TCRdb stores just in-frame clones and leaves some out. The data hold 25,000 to 35,000 clones, with 85% to 90% observed a single time. This CDR3 spans 16 amino acids. The V segment lost 2 bases and the J segment 0 bases; nucleotides outside the gene matches: 5. Germline V gene lookup returns CDR1 MNHNS and CDR2 SASEGT. This sample was included in a study of T cell changes during pregnancy in multiple sclerosis. The TCR was taken from a female donor in good health, enrolled as a control in a pregnancy study. The sequences come from CD4+ T cells from peripheral blood mononuclear cells, collected in the third trimester of pregnancy. This chain joins TRBV6-1 and TRBJ2-3, with 7 bases that match TRBD2. The CDR3 DNA reads as TGTGCCAGCAGTGAATTCGGGGGGTCGAGCACAGATACGCAGTATTTT. This translates into CASSEFGGSSTDTQYF.